This T cell receptor (beta chain) stems from a study of tumor T cells in aggressive B-cell lymphoma. CDR1 SGHNT and CDR2 YYREEE come from the germline V gene (reference sequence). Deletions cut 4 bases from V and 1 base from J, with 8 bases between. The CDR3 totals 13 residues. This clone was counted between two and nine times. The data were produced by immunoSEQ multiplex PCR, yet TCRdb's version contains in-frame clones alone and is incomplete. The table has about 2,000 clones, approximately 90% seen once; the top ten hold 6% to 8.5%. The sequenced material came from tumor tissue. The sequence came from an adult with diffuse large B cell lymphoma. The V gene is TRBV5-4, the J gene TRBJ1-1; D is ambiguous. The CDR3 sequence: CASSLQQNTEAFF. In DNA form, the CDR3 reads TGTGCCAGCAGCCTCCAACAGAACACTGAAGCTTTCTTT.